Listed here are 13 T cell receptor beta chains from one sample, sequenced in a study of technical replicates of blood from several donors. TCRdb's table, derived via immunoSEQ multiplex PCR, lists solely in-frame clones and lacks some. The data hold tens of thousands of clones, with 85% to 95% observed a single time. The sample consisted of PBMCs. The receptors originated from a human donor in good health. Some clones in this sample may be carry-over from other donors' samples.

The chain recombines TRBV7-9 with TRBJ2-1; 12 nucleotides match TRBD2. V dropped 6 bases and J dropped 4; count of bases not matched to a gene: 10. The CDR3 runs 17 residues. The germline CDR1 and CDR2 sequences are SEHNR and FQNEAQ (reference sequence). The CDR3 loop is CASSGLAGKAGYNEQFF. CDR3 DNA sequence: TGTGCCAGCAGTGGACTAGCGGGAAAGGCAGGGTACAATGAGCAGTTCTTC.

The CDR3 loop is CSVAGTSVQKGEYEQYF. The CDR3 coding sequence is TGCAGCGTCGCCGGGACTAGCGTCCAAAAGGGGGAGTACGAGCAGTACTTC. The chain links TRBV29-1 to TRBJ2-7; 10 nucleotides match TRBD2. V lost 6 bases to trimming and J lost 4 bases; unmatched junction nucleotides: 18. The CDR3 consists of 17 residues. CDR1 SQVTM and CDR2 ANQGSEA come from the germline V gene.

J is TRBJ1-6 and V is TRBV27; 12 nucleotides agree with TRBD1. Trimming at V came to 5 bases and at J to 0 bases, leaving 8 bases not matched to a gene. Germline CDR1 reads MNHEY; CDR2 reads SMNVEV (reference sequence). This CDR3 has 19 residues. The CDR3 region is CASSKGQGAGSSYNSPLHF. For the CDR3, the DNA is TGTGCCAGCAGTAAGGGACAGGGGGCTGGAAGCTCCTATAATTCACCCCTCCACTTT.

This clone was picked up one time. The J gene is TRBJ2-1, the V gene TRBV11-2; no clear D. The CDR3 totals 13 residues. V was trimmed by 1 base and J by 5 bases, leaving 6 bases between them. The germline CDR1 and CDR2 sequences are SGHAT and FQNNGV. CDR3 sequence reads: CASSLGLNNEQFF. Here the CDR3 DNA reads TGTGCCAGCAGCTTAGGGCTTAACAATGAGCAGTTCTTC.

The chain combines TRBV7-2 with TRBJ2-3; TRBD1 matches at 7 bases. The CDR3 extends over 16 amino acids. J was trimmed by 6 bases and V by 5 bases; bases with no gene match: 14. Germline V CDR1 and CDR2: SGHTA, FQGNSA. CDR3 amino acids: CASSPRSGGARDTQYF. The DNA of the CDR3 is TGTGCCAGCAGCCCAAGGTCAGGGGGAGCCCGGGATACGCAGTATTTT.

The V and J genes are TRBV27 and TRBJ2-3; 15 positions match TRBD2. This CDR3 comprises 17 residues. Germline V lookup: CDR1 MNHEY, CDR2 SMNVEV (reference sequence). The ends lost 2 bases at V and 5 bases at J; junction bases unmatched: 5. The CDR3 protein is CASSLPWTSGGEDTQYF. The DNA of the CDR3 is TGTGCCAGCAGTTTACCCTGGACTAGCGGGGGGGAAGATACGCAGTATTTT.

The chain joins TRBV5-1 to TRBJ2-3; 8 bases are a match to TRBD2. V lost 8 bases and J lost 1; bases outside the gene matches: 6. CDR1 and CDR2 from the germline V gene are SGHRS and YFSETQ. The CDR3 runs 14 residues. The chain's CDR3 is CASRWREGTDTQYF. CDR3 sequence (DNA): TGCGCCAGTCGTTGGCGGGAGGGCACAGATACGCAGTATTTT.

This clone appeared a few times. The rearrangement links TRBV7-2 to TRBJ2-2; D is unresolved. This CDR3 contains 13 residues. V lost 6 bases, J lost 5 bases, and 10 bases lay in between. In germline, CDR1 is SGHTA, CDR2 FQGNSA. The CDR3 loop reads CASRPTGTGELFF. The DNA of the CDR3 is TGTGCCAGCAGACCGACTGGGACCGGGGAGCTGTTTTTT.

The chain employs TRBV30 and TRBJ2-1; tentative D call: TRBD2 (5 bases). The CDR3 totals 14 residues. V was pared by 3 bases and J by 0 bases, with 9 bases between. CDR1 and CDR2 from the germline V gene are GTSNPN and SVGIG (reference sequence). The CDR3 bases are TGTGCCTGGAGCCGAACTAGCTCCTACAATGAGCAGTTCTTC. This translates into CAWSRTSSYNEQFF.

This chain connects TRBV11-2 to TRBJ2-3, with 9 bases that match TRBD2. V trimming: 1 base; J trimming: 3 bases; junction bases outside the gene matches: 8. The CDR3 runs to 17 residues. Per germline, CDR1 SGHAT and CDR2 FQNNGV. Here the CDR3 reads CASSLVQWRGGTDTQYF. The CDR3 DNA is TGTGCCAGCAGCTTAGTACAATGGCGGGGGGGAACAGATACGCAGTATTTT.

CDR3 amino acids: CATSRGQGAAGELFF. The CDR3 DNA sequence: TGTGCCACCAGCCGGGGACAGGGGGCGGCCGGGGAGCTGTTTTTT. This chain uses TRBV15 with TRBJ2-2; TRBD1 agrees at 12 bases. Germline lookup yields CDR1 LNHNV and CDR2 YYDKDF (reference sequence). With 5 bases clipped from V and 6 bases from J, the junction kept 4 bases outside the gene matches. The length of the CDR3 is 15 residues. Using reference TRBV15 and TRBJ2-2 for the parts outside the CDR3, the full variable domain is DAMVIQNPRYQVTQFGKPVTLSCSQTLNHNVMYWYQQKSSQAPKLLFHYYDKDFNNEADTPDNFQSRRPNTSFCFLDIRSPGLGDTAMYLCATSRGQGAAGELFFGEGSRLTVL.

J is TRBJ1-3 and V is TRBV28; no clear D. This CDR3 comprises 13 residues. In germline, CDR1 is MDHEN, CDR2 SYDVKM. V shed 6 bases and J shed 0 bases, with 6 bases lying between them. The CDR3, as DNA: TGTGCCAGCAGGGAGAGCTCTGGAAACACCATATATTTT. Protein sequence: CASRESSGNTIYF.

In this sample, this clone turned up many times. This chain uses TRBV18 with TRBJ2-1; TRBD1 agrees at 9 bases. This CDR3 is built from 15 residues. Looked up from germline, CDR1 is KGHSH and CDR2 is LQKENI. With 5 bases clipped from V and 4 bases from J, the junction kept 6 bases outside the gene matches. CDR3 in amino acids: CASSSGQGSYNEQFF. The CDR3 nucleotides are TGTGCCAGCTCATCGGGACAGGGATCTTACAATGAGCAGTTCTTC.